Listed below are T cell receptor beta chains from one sample, sequenced in a study of blood T cell repertoires in COVID-19. Sequencing was performed with immunoSEQ multiplex PCR; in TCRdb, only in-frame clones are kept and a portion is missing. The profile shows about 260,000 clones, about 85% of them singletons. The sequenced material came from peripheral blood. Source of these receptors: a man aged 60 to 69 with acute or convalescent COVID-19. Both conserved end residues are part of each CDR3. A D gene is named only where the DNA matches it firmly. Size is omitted from some rows. Given values are once, few, many or a class for expanded clones.

clone_size	d_call	v_call	j_call	cdr3_aa	cdr3_nt
once	TRBD2	TRBV5-8	TRBJ2-2	CASRLSGGAGELFF	TGTGCCAGCAGGCTTAGCGGGGGCGCCGGGGAGCTGTTTTTT
.	TRBD1	TRBV30	TRBJ2-6	CAWSYLRDRAVSGANVLTF	TGTGCCTGGAGTTACCTCCGGGACAGGGCGGTCTCTGGGGCCAACGTCCTGACTTTC
.	.	TRBV10-3	TRBJ1-2	CAIREWAENYGYTF	TGTGCCATCAGGGAGTGGGCAGAAAACTATGGCTACACCTTC
.	.	TRBV4-2	TRBJ2-7	CASSQDWGNRGGISYEQYF	TGTGCCAGCAGCCAAGATTGGGGAAATAGGGGGGGGATTTCCTACGAGCAGTACTTC
.	.	TRBV25-1	TRBJ1-3	CASSVLKSSGNTIYF	TGTGCCAGCAGTGTTCTGAAGAGCTCTGGAAACACCATATATTTT
.	.	TRBV6-2/TRBV6-3	TRBJ1-2	CASSYSRRMSNYGYTF	TGTGCCAGCAGTTACTCGAGGAGGATGTCTAACTATGGCTACACCTTC
.	TRBD2	TRBV6-5	TRBJ2-5	CASSYGQTSVRTQYF	TGTGCCAGCAGTTACGGCCAGACTAGCGTTCGGACCCAGTACTTC
.	TRBD2	TRBV4-2	TRBJ2-3	CASSPTTPTSGRADTQYF	TGTGCCAGCAGCCCCACAACCCCGACTAGCGGGAGGGCAGATACGCAGTATTTT
once	.	TRBV7-8	TRBJ2-1	CASSKVGEYNEQFF	TGTGCCAGCAGCAAAGTTGGGGAGTACAATGAGCAGTTCTTC
.	TRBD1	TRBV19	TRBJ2-7	CASSIRGTGSEQYF	TGTGCCAGTAGTATACGGGGGACAGGGAGCGAGCAGTACTTC
.	.	TRBV29-1	TRBJ2-3	CSVEKGSTDGTQYF	TGCAGCGTTGAAAAGGGGTCCACAGATGGTACGCAGTATTTT
once	.	TRBV7-9	TRBJ2-5	CASSAWDYQETQYF	TGTGCCAGCAGCGCGTGGGACTACCAAGAGACCCAGTACTTC
.	TRBD2	TRBV7-6	TRBJ2-5	CASSSTGTRYETQYF	TGTGCCAGCAGCTCCACCGGGACTAGGTACGAGACCCAGTACTTC
.	.	TRBV6-2/TRBV6-3	TRBJ2-7	CASSYPPIVKQYF	TGTGCCAGCAGTTACCCCCCTATTGTGAAGCAGTACTTC
.	TRBD1	TRBV27	TRBJ2-4	CASSPAQGGNIQYF	TGTGCCAGCAGTCCAGCACAGGGGGGCAACATTCAGTACTTC
once	TRBD1	TRBV27	TRBJ1-2	CASSTGQGRYGYTF	TGTGCCAGCAGTACCGGACAGGGTCGCTATGGCTACACCTTC
few	TRBD1	TRBV10-3	TRBJ2-5	CAISPGQGLETQYF	TGTGCCATCAGCCCGGGACAGGGTCTGGAGACCCAGTACTTC
.	TRBD2	TRBV7-8	TRBJ2-2	CATRGGATSGGNTGELFF	TGTGCCACCCGGGGGGGGGCGACTAGCGGAGGGAACACCGGGGAGCTGTTTTTT
.	TRBD1	TRBV4-1	TRBJ2-1	CASSHPQGRTGENEQFF	TGCGCCAGCAGCCACCCACAAGGCCGGACAGGGGAAAATGAGCAGTTCTTC
once	.	TRBV28	TRBJ1-2	CASSTGTGWVYGYTF	TGTGCCAGCTCTACCGGCACAGGGTGGGTATATGGCTACACCTTC
.	.	TRBV3-1/TRBV3-2	TRBJ2-1	CASSQGPVSPTSYNEQFF	TGTGCCAGCAGCCAAGGGCCCGTTAGCCCGACTTCCTACAATGAGCAGTTCTTC
.	.	TRBV6-5	TRBJ1-6	CASSYAGADSPLHF	TGTGCCAGCAGTTACGCAGGGGCGGACTCACCCCTCCACTTT
.	.	TRBV19	TRBJ1-2	CASSTGHIYTF	TGTGCCAGTAGTACGGGACACATCTACACCTTC
.	.	TRBV6-6	TRBJ2-1	CASSYRGGNEQFF	TGTGCCAGCAGTTACAGGGGCGGCAATGAGCAGTTCTTC
.	.	TRBV12-3/TRBV12-4	TRBJ1-6	CASSLNSGSPLHF	TGTGCCAGCAGCCTAAACAGCGGGTCACCCCTCCACTTT
.	TRBD2	TRBV5-1	TRBJ2-7	CASSLRGGLDEQYF	TGCGCCAGCAGCTTGCGGGGGGGCCTGGACGAGCAGTACTTC
.	.	TRBV6-2/TRBV6-3	TRBJ1-5	CASSYQIYSNQPQHF	TGTGCCAGCAGTTACCAGATTTATAGCAATCAGCCCCAGCATTTT
.	.	TRBV3-1/TRBV3-2	TRBJ1-2	CASSQWGADGRGYTF	TGTGCCAGCAGCCAGTGGGGAGCGGACGGTCGAGGCTACACCTTC
.	TRBD2	TRBV28	TRBJ2-1	CASSQAGVPYNEQFF	TGTGCCAGCAGTCAAGCGGGAGTACCCTACAATGAGCAGTTCTTC
.	TRBD1	TRBV7-9	TRBJ2-2	CASTRWTGTGELFF	TGTGCCAGCACCCGATGGACAGGGACCGGGGAGCTGTTTTTT
.	.	TRBV7-9	TRBJ1-4	CASSLALQGFQLERLFF	TGTGCCAGCAGCTTAGCACTACAGGGATTTCAGCTTGAGCGACTGTTTTTT
.	.	TRBV15	TRBJ2-6	CATSRDRGTGANVLTF	TGTGCCACCAGCAGAGATCGCGGGACTGGGGCCAACGTCCTGACTTTC
few	.	TRBV7-2	TRBJ2-5	CASSLIRETQYF	TGTGCCAGCAGCTTAATACGGGAGACCCAGTACTTC
.	.	TRBV3-1/TRBV3-2	TRBJ2-1	CASSQGRQVNEQFF	TGTGCCAGCAGCCAAGGGAGACAGGTCAATGAGCAGTTCTTC
.	.	TRBV27	TRBJ1-1	CASSLSQISYTEAFF	TGTGCCAGCAGTTTATCACAGATATCCTACACTGAAGCTTTCTTT
.	.	TRBV5-1	TRBJ2-1	CASSRLDGNSYNEQFF	TGCGCCAGCAGCCGCCTTGACGGGAACTCCTACAATGAGCAGTTCTTC
once	TRBD1	TRBV7-8	TRBJ2-7	CASSLGSRDRAYEQYF	TGTGCCAGCAGCTTAGGATCCCGGGACAGGGCCTACGAGCAGTACTTC
.	.	TRBV5-6	TRBJ1-1	CASSSRGAEAFF	TGTGCCAGCAGCAGCCGGGGGGCTGAAGCTTTCTTT
.	.	TRBV7-2	TRBJ2-7	CASSAGGARGEQYF	TGTGCCAGCAGCGCCGGTGGTGCCCGCGGCGAGCAGTACTTC
.	.	TRBV25-1	TRBJ2-3	CASSERGVKYTQYF	TGTGCCAGCAGTGAACGAGGAGTGAAGTACACGCAGTATTTT
.	.	TRBV19	TRBJ2-1	CASSMGQGSYNEQFF	TGTGCCAGTAGTATGGGGCAGGGTTCCTACAATGAGCAGTTCTTC
once	TRBD1	TRBV12-3/TRBV12-4	TRBJ1-6	CASSSTGYSPLHF	TGTGCCAGCAGTTCGACAGGGTATTCACCCCTCCACTTT
.	TRBD2	TRBV28	TRBJ2-5	CASSSRPSGRETQYF	TGTGCCAGCAGTTCCCGACCTAGCGGGAGAGAGACCCAGTACTTC
.	.	TRBV4-2	TRBJ2-3	CASSQEGVRTDTQYF	TGTGCCAGCAGCCAGGAAGGGGTTCGCACAGATACGCAGTATTTT
.	TRBD2	TRBV11-2	TRBJ2-3	CASSLANGLAGEFNTQYF	TGTGCCAGCAGCTTAGCTAACGGACTAGCGGGAGAATTTAATACGCAGTATTTT
.	.	TRBV14	TRBJ2-2	CASSYRVTGELFF	TGTGCCAGCAGCTACAGGGTTACCGGGGAGCTGTTTTTT
.	TRBD1	TRBV4-1	TRBJ2-7	CASSLTNTGATAYEQYF	TGCGCCAGCAGTCTAACAAACACAGGGGCCACCGCCTACGAGCAGTACTTC
.	TRBD1	TRBV5-1	TRBJ1-4	CASTPGGTTNEKLFF	TGCGCCAGCACACCAGGGGGCACTACTAATGAAAAACTGTTTTTT
.	.	TRBV5-1	TRBJ1-4	CASSSGGLSTNEKLFF	TGCGCCAGCAGCTCGGGGGGCCTTTCAACTAATGAAAAACTGTTTTTT
few	.	TRBV5-1	TRBJ2-1	CASSFSSFTEQFF	TGCGCCAGCAGCTTTTCCTCCTTTACAGAGCAGTTCTTC
.	.	TRBV12-3/TRBV12-4	TRBJ2-1	CASSSGSYNEQFF	TGTGCCAGCAGCTCGGGTTCCTACAATGAGCAGTTCTTC
.	TRBD1	TRBV3-1/TRBV3-2	TRBJ1-4	CASSPGTGYAATNEKLFF	TGTGCCAGCAGCCCAGGGACAGGTTACGCTGCAACTAATGAAAAACTGTTTTTT
.	TRBD1	TRBV7-6	TRBJ2-2	CASSLGRQGAAGELFF	TGTGCCAGCAGCTTAGGGCGACAGGGGGCAGCCGGGGAGCTGTTTTTT
.	.	TRBV2	TRBJ2-7	CASTPEEGYEQYF	TGTGCCAGCACCCCGGAAGAGGGATACGAGCAGTACTTC
once	.	TRBV7-8	TRBJ2-1	CASRFRGRLQQFF	TGTGCCAGCAGATTCAGGGGGAGGTTACAGCAGTTCTTC
.	TRBD2	TRBV5-1	TRBJ2-3	CASSLGLAGADTQYF	TGCGCCAGCAGCTTGGGGCTAGCGGGAGCTGATACGCAGTATTTT
.	.	TRBV2	TRBJ2-3	CASTIYGGTDTQYF	TGTGCCAGCACAATTTACGGGGGCACAGATACGCAGTATTTT
.	TRBD1	TRBV6-4	TRBJ1-2	CASSDPRQGPRGYGYTF	TGTGCCAGCAGTGACCCCAGACAGGGGCCCCGAGGCTATGGCTACACCTTC